These 4 T cell receptor beta chains came from one sample sequenced in a study of T cells in localized non-small cell lung cancer. Sequencing was performed with immunoSEQ multiplex PCR; in TCRdb, only in-frame clones are kept and a portion is missing. The repertoire consists of 25,000 to 35,000 clones, with roughly nine tenths occurring once and the leading ten covering about 9.3%. Sequenced here: peripheral blood, sampled before any cancer treatment. These receptors were collected from a woman aged 35 to 69 with stage I lung adenocarcinoma.

In DNA, the CDR3 is TGTGCCAGCAGGGGGATGGACAGCAAGTCTTATGGCTACACCTTC. Its protein product is CASRGMDSKSYGYTF. The V and J genes are TRBV28 and TRBJ1-2; possible D gene TRBD1, 6 bases. CDR1 MDHEN and CDR2 SYDVKM come from the germline V gene. Trimming removed 6 bases at V and 5 bases at J, with 19 bases between. This CDR3 spans 15 amino acids.

The J gene is TRBJ2-7, the V gene TRBV7-9; TRBD1 might be the D (6 bases). Trimming left V 3 bases short and J 6 bases short, with 15 bases between. Germline CDR1 reads SEHNR; CDR2 reads FQNEAQ (reference sequence). This CDR3 spans 14 amino acids. CDR3 region: CASSFRTDAFEQYF. The DNA of the CDR3 is TGTGCCAGCAGCTTTAGGACAGATGCCTTCGAGCAGTACTTC.

The chain has TRBV5-4 and TRBJ2-5; 10 bases line up with TRBD2. The J segment lost 7 bases and the V segment lost 0 bases, leaving 0 bases of the junction unmatched. This CDR3 has 13 amino acids. Germline CDR1 reads SGHNT; CDR2 reads YYREEE (reference sequence). DNA for the CDR3: TGTGCCAGCAGCTTGGGACTAGCGGGGACCCAGTACTTC. Amino acid sequence: CASSLGLAGTQYF.

The chain uses TRBV5-1 and TRBJ1-1; 9 nucleotides line up with TRBD1. CDR1 and CDR2 from the germline V gene are SGHRS and YFSETQ. V was clipped by 4 bases and J by 9 bases; unmatched bases: 4. This CDR3 is 12 amino acids long. CDR3 loop: CASSQGQGKAFF. The CDR3 bases are TGCGCCAGCAGCCAGGGACAGGGCAAAGCTTTCTTT. Based on the CDR3 plus reference TRBV5-1 and TRBJ1-1, the full variable domain is KAGVTQTPRYLIKTRGQQVTLSCSPISGHRSVSWYQQTPGQGLQFLFEYFSETQRNKGNFPGRFSGRQFSNSRSEMNVSTLELGDSALYLCASSQGQGKAFFGQGTRLTVV.